The 5 T cell receptor beta chains listed next were all sequenced from one sample in a study of pediatric ulcerative colitis. Generated by immunoSEQ multiplex PCR, the TCRdb table keeps only in-frame clones and is missing some. Found here are some 24,000 clones, approximately 71% of them singletons; the top ten hold around 7.8%. Rectal tissue came from one to two pinch biopsies taken at colonoscopy. The sample consisted of gut tissue. These receptors were taken from a boy aged 5-17 years with severe ulcerative colitis.

This chain links TRBV14 with TRBJ2-2; D may be TRBD2 (5 bases). Germline loops: CDR1 SGHDN, CDR2 FVKESK. The CDR3 consists of 15 residues. Trimming took off 2 bases at V and 7 bases at J, with 14 bases between the two ends. CDR3 residues: CASSQRPGFVGELFF. As DNA, the CDR3 is TGTGCCAGCAGCCAACGGCCGGGGTTCGTCGGGGAGCTGTTTTTT.

This clone has more than one count but fewer than ten. The chain couples TRBV10-3 to TRBJ1-5; 8 nucleotides match TRBD1. V was clipped by 6 bases and J by 7 bases; unmatched bases: 5. Germline CDR1 ENHRY, CDR2 SYGVKD. This CDR3 is 13 amino acids long. Written as DNA, the CDR3 is TGTGCCATCAGAGCGGACAGGGAACAGCCCCAGCATTTT. Protein: CAIRADREQPQHF.

The CDR3 DNA sequence: TGTGCCAGGGTTAGCACTTTCCCTGAACCCGGACTAGCGGGAGTTACTGAGCAGTTCTTC. Protein sequence: CARVSTFPEPGLAGVTEQFF. The chain combines TRBV6-4 with TRBJ2-1; 13 nucleotides align to TRBD2. Germline V gene data show CDR1 as MRHNA and CDR2 as SNTAGT. This CDR3 is built from 20 residues. V lost 9 bases, J lost 9 bases, and 26 bases stayed unmatched.

The chain employs TRBV19 and TRBJ2-3; D not resolved. This CDR3 region has 12 residues. The V gene's germline CDR1 is LNHDA and CDR2 SQIVND (reference sequence). V was cut by 5 bases and J by 3 bases, with 6 bases left in between. The CDR3 coding sequence is TGTGCCAGTAGTCAGACTACAGATACGCAGTATTTT. Amino acid sequence: CASSQTTDTQYF.

The rearrangement uses TRBV29-1 and TRBJ1-2, with a tentative D call TRBD1 (5 bases). Germline V gene lookup returns CDR1 SQVTM and CDR2 ANQGSEA. The V and J ends lost 5 bases and 6 bases respectively, with 19 bases between them. This CDR3 spans 14 amino acids. The CDR3 DNA reads as TGCAGCGTTTTAAGCGGGACCAGGGTGGATGGCTACACCTTC. Translating gives CSVLSGTRVDGYTF.